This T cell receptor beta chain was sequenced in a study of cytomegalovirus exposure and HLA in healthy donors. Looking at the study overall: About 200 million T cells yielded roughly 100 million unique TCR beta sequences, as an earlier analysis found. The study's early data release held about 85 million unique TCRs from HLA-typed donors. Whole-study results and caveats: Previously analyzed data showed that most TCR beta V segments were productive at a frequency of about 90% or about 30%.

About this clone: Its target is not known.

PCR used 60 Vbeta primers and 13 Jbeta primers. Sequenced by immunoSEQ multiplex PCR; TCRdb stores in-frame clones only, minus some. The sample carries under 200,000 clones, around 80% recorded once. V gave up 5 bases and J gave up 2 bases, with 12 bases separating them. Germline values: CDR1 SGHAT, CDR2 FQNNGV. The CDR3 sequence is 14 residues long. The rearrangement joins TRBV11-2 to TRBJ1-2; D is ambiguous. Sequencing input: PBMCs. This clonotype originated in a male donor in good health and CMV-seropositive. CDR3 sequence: CASSPGLENYGYTF. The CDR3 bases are TGTGCCAGCAGCCCCGGACTCGAGAACTATGGCTACACCTTC.